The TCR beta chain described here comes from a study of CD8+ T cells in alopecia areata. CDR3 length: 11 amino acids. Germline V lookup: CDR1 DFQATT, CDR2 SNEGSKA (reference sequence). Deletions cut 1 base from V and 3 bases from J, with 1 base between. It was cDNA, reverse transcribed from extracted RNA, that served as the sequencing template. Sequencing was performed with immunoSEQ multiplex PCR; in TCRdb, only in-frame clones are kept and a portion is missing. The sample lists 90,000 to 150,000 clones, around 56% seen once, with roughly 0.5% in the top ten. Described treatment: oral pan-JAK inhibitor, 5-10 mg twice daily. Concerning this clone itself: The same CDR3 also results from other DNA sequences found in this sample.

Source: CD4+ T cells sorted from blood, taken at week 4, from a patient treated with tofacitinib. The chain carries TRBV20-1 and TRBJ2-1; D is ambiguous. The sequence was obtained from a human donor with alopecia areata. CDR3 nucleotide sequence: TGCAGTGCTAGAGTCTACAATGAGCAGTTCTTC. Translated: CSARVYNEQFF.